Described below is a single TCR beta chain sequence and its context. What it recognizes is unknown. The data are from a study of shared clonotypes between healthy human individuals. Overall study context: Donors were two women and a few men aged 18 to 49. Study-wide results and caveats: Generally, naive subsets (rather than memory subsets) showed larger estimated richness.

Donors were healthy HIV-negative adults without recent acute infections or vaccinations. Some clones are missing from TCRdb's copy, which holds only in-frame ones; the method was immunoSEQ multiplex PCR. The table records 650,000 to 700,000 clones, 90% of them present only once. The CDR3 contains 15 residues. Trimming stripped 2 bases from V and 6 bases from J, with 11 bases between. Germline assignment: CDR1 MDHEN and CDR2 SYDVKM. Input material: memory CD8+ T cells from PBMCs. The subset is: CD45RO+ cells pooled with CCR7-negative TemRA cells. The source is a man between 18 and 29 years old in good health. Some clones in this sample may be carry-over from other donors' samples. The genes are TRBV28 and TRBJ1-6; a possible D gene is TRBD1 (6 bases). CDR3 region: CASSLRGRVNSPLHF. The DNA for the CDR3 is TGTGCCAGCAGTTTACGGGGGCGGGTTAATTCACCCCTCCACTTT.